The 9 T cell receptor beta chains below were found in one sample sequenced in a study of blood T cells in healthy people across ages. Next came a second PCR, run for roughly 6 to 11 cycles, which used a sample-barcoded 5' primer along with a J-beta primer mix. MiXCR, run by TCRdb on the 5' RACE reads, gives a single entry per CDR3 protein. This sample yields 1.5 million to 2 million distinct CDR3 sequences, of which around half are seen a single time; around 2.1% belongs to the top ten. The specimen sequenced was blood. The receptors originated from a woman aged 40 to 50 in good health.

This chain connects TRBV6-2 or TRBV6-3 to TRBJ1-2; D is unresolved. The CDR3 is 17 residues long. Per germline, CDR1 MNHEY and CDR2 SVGEGT. Trimming took 2 bases from V and 4 from J, leaving 20 bases between them. CDR3 nucleotides: TGTGCCAGCAGTTACGTGCCAGGTTCCTCCGGAAGCTATGGCTACACCTTC. Its translation: CASSYVPGSSGSYGYTF.

The rearrangement joins TRBV28 to TRBJ2-6; maybe TRBD1 (5 bases). The CDR3 spans 17 residues. Trimming shortened V by 3 bases and J by 0 bases, and 12 bases separated the two germline ends. Germline lookup yields CDR1 MDHEN and CDR2 SYDVKM. This CDR3 reads CASSFDSVDSGANVLTF. CDR3 DNA: TGTGCCAGCAGTTTTGACAGCGTCGACTCTGGGGCCAACGTCCTGACTTTC.

The CDR3 reads CASFEYENYGYTF. CDR3 bases: TGTGCCAGCTTTGAGTACGAAAACTATGGCTACACCTTC. The chain uses TRBV28 and TRBJ1-2; D gene uncertain. CDR3 size: 13 residues. V gave up 8 bases and J gave up 2 bases, with 12 bases separating them. Germline V gives CDR1 MDHEN, CDR2 SYDVKM.

The CDR3 DNA is TGTGCCAGCACAAAGGGGTCCTATAATTCACCCCTCCACTTT. This sequence encodes CASTKGSYNSPLHF. The chain recombines TRBV6-6 with TRBJ1-6; D perhaps matches TRBD1 (5 bases). Germline V gives CDR1 MNHNY, CDR2 SVGAGI (reference sequence). The CDR3 runs to 14 residues. V gave up 7 bases and J gave up 1 base, with 8 bases separating them.

CDR3 DNA: TGTGCCAGCAGTTTAGTAGCCACCCTCACAGATACGCAGTATTTT. Translated, it gives CASSLVATLTDTQYF. This rearrangement joins TRBV27 to TRBJ2-3; the D is unclear. V lost 2 bases and J 2 bases, leaving 11 bases between the germline ends. The CDR3 totals 15 residues. The germline CDR1 and CDR2 sequences are MNHEY and SMNVEV (reference sequence).

The gene calls are TRBV20-1 and TRBJ2-1, with D perhaps TRBD2 (6 bases). The V end was cut by 7 bases, the J end by 5 bases, with 15 bases between. The CDR3 contains 13 residues. Germline-derived CDR1 and CDR2 are DFQATT and SNEGSKA (reference sequence). The CDR3 loop is CSEEGREDNEQFF. CDR3 nucleotides: TGCAGTGAGGAGGGCAGGGAAGACAATGAGCAGTTCTTC.

The table lists this clonotype with a few counts. The genes are TRBV6-5 and TRBJ2-7; 7 positions agree with TRBD1. The CDR3 has 16 amino acids. With V trimmed by 7 bases and J by 4 bases, 16 bases remained unmatched. Germline CDR1 and CDR2: MNHEY and SVGAGI. Here the CDR3 reads CASTAGWTGISYEQYF. DNA for the CDR3: TGTGCCAGCACCGCCGGTTGGACAGGAATATCATACGAGCAGTACTTC.

This clonotype was counted ten times or more. The CDR3 bases are TGTGCCAGCAGCCTCATTCTAGCCAAAAACATTCAGTACTTC. Its protein product is CASSLILAKNIQYF. The V gene is TRBV28, the J gene TRBJ2-4, with D unresolved. Germline V gives CDR1 MDHEN, CDR2 SYDVKM. With 6 bases removed from V and 0 bases from J, the gap between germline ends came to 9 bases. The CDR3 covers 14 residues.

The chain couples TRBV15 to TRBJ1-1; 7 bases align to TRBD1. The length of the CDR3 is 15 residues. V shed 0 bases, J shed 4 bases, and the junction held 5 bases outside the gene matches. Germline V CDR1 and CDR2: LNHNV, YYDKDF (reference sequence). The CDR3 sequence is CATSRDDRVTTEAFF. CDR3 in DNA: TGTGCCACCAGCAGAGATGACAGGGTAACCACTGAAGCTTTCTTT.